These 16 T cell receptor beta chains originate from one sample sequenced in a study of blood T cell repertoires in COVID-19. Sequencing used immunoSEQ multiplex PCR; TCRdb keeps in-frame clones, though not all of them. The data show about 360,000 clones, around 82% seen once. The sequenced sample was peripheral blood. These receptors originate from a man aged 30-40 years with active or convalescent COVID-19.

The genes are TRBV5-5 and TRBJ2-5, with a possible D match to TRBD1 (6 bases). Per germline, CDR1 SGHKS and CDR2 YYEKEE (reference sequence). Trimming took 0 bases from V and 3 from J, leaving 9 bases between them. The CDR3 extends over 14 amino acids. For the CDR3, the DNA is TGTGCCAGCAGCTTGGCCGCAGGGGAAGAGACCCAGTACTTC. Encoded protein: CASSLAAGEETQYF.

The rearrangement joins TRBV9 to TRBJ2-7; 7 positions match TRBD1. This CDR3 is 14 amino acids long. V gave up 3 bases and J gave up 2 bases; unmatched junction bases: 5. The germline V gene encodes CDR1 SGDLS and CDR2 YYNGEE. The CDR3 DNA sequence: TGTGCCAGCAGCGGAGGGACAGCCCCCTACGAGCAGTACTTC. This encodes CASSGGTAPYEQYF. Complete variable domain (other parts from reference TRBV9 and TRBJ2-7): DSGVTQTPKHLITATGQRVTLRCSPRSGDLSVYWYQQSLDQGLQFLIQYYNGEERAKGNILERFSAQQFPDLHSELNLSSLELGDSALYFCASSGGTAPYEQYFGPGTRLTVT.

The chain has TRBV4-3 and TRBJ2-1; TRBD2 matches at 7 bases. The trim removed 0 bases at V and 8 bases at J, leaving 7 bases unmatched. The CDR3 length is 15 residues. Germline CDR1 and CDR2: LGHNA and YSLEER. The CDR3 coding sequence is TGCGCCAGCAGCCAAGAGCGGGGGATCGGCGATGAGCAGTTCTTC. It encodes CASSQERGIGDEQFF.

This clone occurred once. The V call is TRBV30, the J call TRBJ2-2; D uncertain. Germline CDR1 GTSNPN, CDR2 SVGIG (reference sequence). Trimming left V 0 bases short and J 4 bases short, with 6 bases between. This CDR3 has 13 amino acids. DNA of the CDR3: TGTGCCTGGAGTGTAACGAGCACCGGGGAGCTGTTTTTT. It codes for CAWSVTSTGELFF.

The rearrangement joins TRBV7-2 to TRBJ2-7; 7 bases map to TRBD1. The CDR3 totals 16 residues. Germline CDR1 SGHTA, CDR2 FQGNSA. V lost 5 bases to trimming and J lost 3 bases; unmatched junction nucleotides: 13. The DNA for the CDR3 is TGTGCCAGCAGCGTCTGGTCGGGACAGTACCTCTACGAGCAGTACTTC. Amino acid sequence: CASSVWSGQYLYEQYF.

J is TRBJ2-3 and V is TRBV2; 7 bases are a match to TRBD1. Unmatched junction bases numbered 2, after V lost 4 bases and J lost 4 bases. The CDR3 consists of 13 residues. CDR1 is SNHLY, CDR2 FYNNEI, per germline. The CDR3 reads CASSGQGADTQYF. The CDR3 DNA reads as TGTGCCAGCAGTGGGCAGGGGGCAGATACGCAGTATTTT.

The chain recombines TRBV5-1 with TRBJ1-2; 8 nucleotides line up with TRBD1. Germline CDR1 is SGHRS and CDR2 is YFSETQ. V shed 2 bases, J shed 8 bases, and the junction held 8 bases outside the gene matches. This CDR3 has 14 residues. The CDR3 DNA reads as TGCGCCAGCAGCTTCGGGGACAGGACCGGGGGCTACACCTTC. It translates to CASSFGDRTGGYTF.

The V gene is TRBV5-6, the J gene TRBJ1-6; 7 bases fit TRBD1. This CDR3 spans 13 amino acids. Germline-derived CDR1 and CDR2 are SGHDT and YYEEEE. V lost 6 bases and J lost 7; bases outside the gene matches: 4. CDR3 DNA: TGTGCCAGCAAAGGGACAGTAAATTCACCCCTCCACTTT. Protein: CASKGTVNSPLHF.

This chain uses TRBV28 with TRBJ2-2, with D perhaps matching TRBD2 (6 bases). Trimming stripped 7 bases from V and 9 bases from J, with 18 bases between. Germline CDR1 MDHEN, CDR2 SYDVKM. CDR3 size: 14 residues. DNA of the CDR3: TGTGCCAGCACCGAAGGGACTTTCGCCCGGGAGCTGTTTTTT. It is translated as CASTEGTFARELFF.

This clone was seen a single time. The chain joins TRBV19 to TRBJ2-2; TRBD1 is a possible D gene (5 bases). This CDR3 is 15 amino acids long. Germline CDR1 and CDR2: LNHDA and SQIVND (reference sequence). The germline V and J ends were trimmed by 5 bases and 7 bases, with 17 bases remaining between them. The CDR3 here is CASSSLGPWGGELFF. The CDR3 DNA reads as TGTGCCAGTAGTTCCTTGGGGCCTTGGGGCGGGGAGCTGTTTTTT.

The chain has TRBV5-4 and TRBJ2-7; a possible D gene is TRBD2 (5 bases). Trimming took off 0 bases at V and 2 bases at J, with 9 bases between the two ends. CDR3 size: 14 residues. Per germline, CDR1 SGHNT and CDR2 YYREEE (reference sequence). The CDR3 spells CASSLDPGTYEQYF. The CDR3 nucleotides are TGTGCCAGCAGCTTGGATCCGGGGACCTACGAGCAGTACTTC.

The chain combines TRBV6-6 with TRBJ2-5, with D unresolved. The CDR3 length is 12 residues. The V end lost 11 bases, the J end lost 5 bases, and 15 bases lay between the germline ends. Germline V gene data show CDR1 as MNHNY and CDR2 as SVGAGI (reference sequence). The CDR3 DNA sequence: TGTGCCTCCGGAGCCCTTGGGGAGACCCAGTACTTC. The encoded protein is CASGALGETQYF.

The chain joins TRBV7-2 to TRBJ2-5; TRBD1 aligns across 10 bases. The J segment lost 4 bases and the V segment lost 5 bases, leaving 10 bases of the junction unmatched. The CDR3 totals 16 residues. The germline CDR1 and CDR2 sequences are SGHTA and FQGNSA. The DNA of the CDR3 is TGTGCCAGCAGCCGGAGGGGACAGGGGAACGGAGAGACCCAGTACTTC. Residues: CASSRRGQGNGETQYF.

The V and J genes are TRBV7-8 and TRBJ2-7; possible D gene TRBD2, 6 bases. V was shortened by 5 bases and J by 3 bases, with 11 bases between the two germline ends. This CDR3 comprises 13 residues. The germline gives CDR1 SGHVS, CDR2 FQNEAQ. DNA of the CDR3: TGTGCCAGCAGCGCGGGACTCAACTACGAGCAGTACTTC. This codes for CASSAGLNYEQYF.

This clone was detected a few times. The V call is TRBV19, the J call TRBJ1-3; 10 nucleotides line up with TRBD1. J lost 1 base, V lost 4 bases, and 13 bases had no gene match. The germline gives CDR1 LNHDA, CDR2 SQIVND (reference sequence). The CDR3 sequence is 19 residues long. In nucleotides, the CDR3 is TGTGCCAGTAGTACCCCCCTCTTGACAGGGGGCAGGTCTGGAAACACCATATATTTT. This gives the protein CASSTPLLTGGRSGNTIYF.

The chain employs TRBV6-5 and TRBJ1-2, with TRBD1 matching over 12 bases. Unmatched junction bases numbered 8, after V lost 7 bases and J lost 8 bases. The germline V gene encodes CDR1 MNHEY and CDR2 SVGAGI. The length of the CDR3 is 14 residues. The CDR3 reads CASTPGQGASGYTF. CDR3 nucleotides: TGTGCCAGCACCCCGGGACAGGGGGCATCCGGCTACACCTTC.